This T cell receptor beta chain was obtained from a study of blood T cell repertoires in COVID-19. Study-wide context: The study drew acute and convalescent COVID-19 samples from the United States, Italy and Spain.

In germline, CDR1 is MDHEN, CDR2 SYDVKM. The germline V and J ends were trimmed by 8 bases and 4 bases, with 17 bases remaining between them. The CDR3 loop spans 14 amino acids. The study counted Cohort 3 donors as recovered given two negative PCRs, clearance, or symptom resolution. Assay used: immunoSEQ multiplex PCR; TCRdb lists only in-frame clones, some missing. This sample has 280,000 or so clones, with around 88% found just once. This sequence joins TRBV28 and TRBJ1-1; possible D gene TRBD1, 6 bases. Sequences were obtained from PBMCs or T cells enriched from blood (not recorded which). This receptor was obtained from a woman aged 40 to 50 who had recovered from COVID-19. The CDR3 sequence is CASGPGQQATEAFF. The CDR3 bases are TGTGCCAGCGGTCCGGGACAACAAGCCACTGAAGCTTTCTTT. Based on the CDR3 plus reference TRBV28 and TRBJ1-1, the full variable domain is DVKVTQSSRYLVKRTGEKVFLECVQDMDHENMFWYRQDPGLGLRLIYFSYDVKMKEKGDIPEGYSVSREKKERFSLILESASTNQTSMYLCASGPGQQATEAFFGQGTRLTVV.